These 30 T cell receptor beta chains originate from one sample sequenced in a study of identical twins. TCRdb analysed the 5' RACE reads with MiXCR anew, one entry per CDR3 protein. The data show roughly 290,000 distinct CDR3 sequences, with less than 9.5% seen just once and 7% to 8.5% held by the top ten. This same sample was also part of a study on yellow fever vaccine responses in identical twins.

Sequenced sample: CD8+ T cells sorted from blood. The receptors originated from a woman aged 18 to 35 in good health.

The chain carries TRBV27 and TRBJ2-1; 10 nucleotides agree with TRBD2. Looked up from germline, CDR1 is MNHEY and CDR2 is SMNVEV (reference sequence). V lost 0 bases and J lost 9; bases outside the gene matches: 11. This CDR3 region has 17 residues. CDR3 nucleotide sequence: TGTGCCAGCAGTTTATCGGGGCTAGCGGGAGTTCATGGTGAGCAGTTCTTC. Translation gives CASSLSGLAGVHGEQFF.

In this sample, this clonotype turned up a few times. The chain recombines TRBV7-2 with TRBJ2-7, with 10 bases fitting TRBD2. The CDR3 has 15 amino acids. Trimming took 6 bases from V and 0 from J; bases not matched to a gene: 5. Germline values: CDR1 SGHTA, CDR2 FQGNSA. CDR3 sequence (DNA): TGTGCCAGCAGTCCGCTAGCGGGGGACTCCTACGAGCAGTACTTC. It specifies CASSPLAGDSYEQYF.

This clonotype was seen a few times. The genes are TRBV4-1 and TRBJ2-7; TRBD1 matches 8 bases. CDR3 length: 15 residues. V lost 0 bases to trimming and J lost 2 bases; unmatched junction nucleotides: 3. From germline, CDR1 is MGHRA and CDR2 YSYEKL. The chain's CDR3 is CASSQDPTGAYEQYF. The DNA for the CDR3 is TGCGCCAGCAGCCAAGACCCGACAGGGGCCTACGAGCAGTACTTC.

J is TRBJ1-1 and V is TRBV4-3, with D maybe TRBD1 (5 bases). V was shortened by 0 bases and J by 4 bases, with 12 bases between the two germline ends. The CDR3 extends over 15 amino acids. Germline V CDR1 and CDR2: LGHNA, YSLEER. CDR3 protein: CASSQEWGLGTEAFF. As DNA, the CDR3 is TGCGCCAGCAGCCAAGAGTGGGGGTTGGGCACTGAAGCTTTCTTT.

Turning to this clonotype: Just one base apart from a much larger clone, this may be a read error. The chain joins TRBV27 to TRBJ2-3; tentatively, D is TRBD2 (5 bases). The germline gives CDR1 MNHEY, CDR2 SMNVEV (reference sequence). This CDR3 is built from 16 residues. The CDR3 bases are TGTGCCAGCAGTCCCGGGATTTACCCTAGCATAGATACGCAGTATTTT. It is translated as CASSPGIYPSIDTQYF.

This clonotype was picked up many times. The J gene is TRBJ2-7, the V gene TRBV11-3; 10 positions match TRBD2. The CDR3 loop spans 15 amino acids. Germline V gene lookup returns CDR1 SGHNT and CDR2 YENEEA. V was clipped by 7 bases and J by 7 bases; unmatched bases: 13. In nucleotides, the CDR3 is TGTGCCAGCAACGCCCCGGGACTAGCGACGCCTGAGCAGTACTTC. It encodes CASNAPGLATPEQYF.

This clonotype was seen only a few times. The chain combines TRBV20-1 with TRBJ1-2, with a possible D match to TRBD1 (6 bases). V lost 0 bases to trimming and J lost 2 bases, with 10 bases between them. CDR3 length: 14 amino acids. Germline lookup yields CDR1 DFQATT and CDR2 SNEGSKA (reference sequence). CDR3 sequence: CSARDRQVNYGYTF. The DNA for the CDR3 is TGCAGTGCTAGAGATCGACAGGTCAACTATGGCTACACCTTC.

This clonotype came up many times. The V and J genes are TRBV7-6 and TRBJ2-7; D not resolved. This CDR3 has 13 amino acids. Germline V lookup: CDR1 SGHVS, CDR2 FNYEAQ. V dropped 5 bases and J dropped 2 bases, with 10 bases sitting between them. The DNA of the CDR3 is TGTGCCAGCAGCCGGGCTCATACCTACGAGCAGTACTTC. Translating gives CASSRAHTYEQYF.

This clonotype occurred a few times. The rearrangement uses TRBV20-1 and TRBJ2-7, with TRBD2 identical over 16 bases. The CDR3 sequence is 15 residues long. CDR1 and CDR2 from the germline V gene are DFQATT and SNEGSKA (reference sequence). The V gene end was trimmed by 3 bases and the J gene end by 6 bases; junction bases not matched to a gene: 5. Written as DNA, the CDR3 is TGCAGTGCTAGTGGGACTAGCGGGAGGGCTGGCGAGCAGTACTTC. Translating gives CSASGTSGRAGEQYF.

This chain joins TRBV13 and TRBJ2-7; no clear D. The V gene's germline CDR1 is PRHDT and CDR2 FYEKMQ (reference sequence). There are 12 residues in the CDR3. The V and J ends lost 5 bases and 5 bases respectively, with 10 bases between them. The CDR3 sequence: CASSPGIHEQYF. Written as DNA, the CDR3 is TGTGCCAGCAGCCCAGGCATACACGAGCAGTACTTC.

Ten or more counts support this clonotype. The chain couples TRBV7-3 to TRBJ1-1; 9 positions match TRBD1. Per germline, CDR1 SGHTA and CDR2 FQGTGA. This CDR3 has 17 amino acids. With V trimmed by 0 bases and J by 4 bases, 9 bases remained unmatched. The CDR3 is CASSLTTGTGRLTEAFF. CDR3 bases: TGTGCCAGCAGCTTAACGACCGGGACAGGGAGACTCACTGAAGCTTTCTTT.

This clonotype was seen a few times. This rearrangement joins TRBV7-9 to TRBJ2-3; weak D call: TRBD2 (5 bases). Per the germline V gene, CDR1 is SEHNR and CDR2 is FQNEAQ (reference sequence). This CDR3 is built from 16 residues. Trimming removed 3 bases at V and 3 bases at J, with 16 bases between. CDR3 DNA: TGTGCCAGCAGCTTGGCGGGTGGAGACGGTACAGATACGCAGTATTTT. Translated: CASSLAGGDGTDTQYF.

This clonotype was seen many times. The CDR3 sequence is CASSLEPNTEAFF. CDR3 nucleotides: TGCGCCAGCAGCTTGGAGCCCAACACTGAAGCTTTCTTT. The rearrangement links TRBV5-1 to TRBJ1-1; D is undetermined. The CDR3 has 13 residues. Germline CDR1 reads SGHRS; CDR2 reads YFSETQ. Trimming pared 0 bases from V and 2 bases from J, leaving 5 bases between.

The table lists this clonotype with many counts. V gene TRBV6-2 or TRBV6-3 combines with J gene TRBJ2-2, with D possibly TRBD2 on 6 matching bases. The germline V and J ends were trimmed by 0 bases and 3 bases, with 20 bases remaining between them. CDR3 length: 19 amino acids. CDR1 is MNHEY and CDR2 is SVGEGT in the germline V gene. CDR3: CASSYSGRRAREDTGELFF. In nucleotides, the CDR3 is TGTGCCAGCAGTTACTCGGGTAGGCGGGCGAGGGAGGACACCGGGGAGCTGTTTTTT.

This chain uses TRBV4-3 with TRBJ2-7, with D perhaps matching TRBD2 (5 bases). The CDR3 has 15 amino acids. Looked up from germline, CDR1 is LGHNA and CDR2 is YSLEER. Trimming cost V 1 base and J 5 bases, with 15 bases left between them. CDR3 nucleotide sequence: TGCGCCAGCAGCCAAGGAGCGGTCGCCGGGGACGAGCAGTACTTC. It translates to CASSQGAVAGDEQYF.

The chain links TRBV7-9 to TRBJ2-1; TRBD2 agrees at 10 bases. V lost 4 bases, J lost 5 bases, and 11 bases stayed unmatched. CDR3 length equals 17 residues. Germline values: CDR1 SEHNR, CDR2 FQNEAQ (reference sequence). The CDR3, as DNA: TGTGCCAGCAGCTCGACCTCAGCGGGAGGGAGCCACAATGAGCAGTTCTTC. Encoded protein: CASSSTSAGGSHNEQFF.

This clonotype was found many times. The chain has TRBV28 and TRBJ2-7, with D possibly being TRBD1 (5 bases). V lost 6 bases, J lost 4 bases, and 16 bases lay in between. This CDR3 is 14 amino acids long. Germline V gives CDR1 MDHEN, CDR2 SYDVKM. The CDR3 sequence: CASSQQGSRYEQYF. CDR3 DNA: TGTGCCAGCAGCCAGCAGGGTAGTAGGTACGAGCAGTACTTC.

The chain joins TRBV6-5 to TRBJ2-1; maybe TRBD2 (5 bases). V shed 2 bases and J shed 9 bases, with 8 bases lying between them. The CDR3 is 12 residues long. Looked up from germline, CDR1 is MNHEY and CDR2 is SVGAGI. The CDR3 loop reads CASSYLGSEQFF. CDR3 sequence (DNA): TGTGCCAGCAGTTACCTGGGGAGTGAGCAGTTCTTC.

This clonotype came up a few times. The V and J genes are TRBV19 and TRBJ2-7; tentatively, D is TRBD2 (7 bases). V lost 3 bases to trimming and J lost 3 bases, with 15 bases between them. Germline V gives CDR1 LNHDA, CDR2 SQIVND (reference sequence). This CDR3 is built from 15 residues. The DNA for the CDR3 is TGTGCCAGTAGTATTGGGACGGGGGGCCACTACGAGCAGTACTTC. This translates into CASSIGTGGHYEQYF.

This clonotype showed up just a few times. The rearrangement uses TRBV5-1 and TRBJ2-1, with D possibly being TRBD2 (6 bases). CDR1 SGHRS and CDR2 YFSETQ come from the germline V gene. V lost 3 bases and J 4 bases, leaving 8 bases between the germline ends. The CDR3 consists of 13 residues. Here the CDR3 reads CASSSTRYNEQFF. The CDR3 DNA reads as TGCGCCAGCAGCTCGACTAGGTACAATGAGCAGTTCTTC.

This clonotype has just a few counts. As DNA, the CDR3 is TGCAGCGTTGAAGAAGACAGCTACGAGCAGTACTTC. Protein sequence: CSVEEDSYEQYF. The chain joins TRBV29-1 to TRBJ2-7; D is perhaps TRBD1 (5 bases). Germline-derived CDR1 and CDR2 are SQVTM and ANQGSEA. Trimming shortened V by 0 bases and J by 3 bases, and 6 bases separated the two germline ends. The CDR3 sequence is 12 residues long.

This clonotype came up a few times. The genes are TRBV5-1 and TRBJ2-1; no reliable D call. Germline assignment: CDR1 SGHRS and CDR2 YFSETQ. This CDR3 is 15 amino acids long. The germline V and J ends were trimmed by 1 base and 4 bases, with 12 bases remaining between them. Here the CDR3 DNA reads TGCGCCAGCAGCTTGTCCGGCCAGAAGTACAATGAGCAGTTCTTC. Amino acids: CASSLSGQKYNEQFF.

V is TRBV5-6 and J is TRBJ2-3; D ambiguous. The length of the CDR3 is 14 residues. Germline V gene sequence: CDR1 SGHDT, CDR2 YYEEEE. Trimming cost V 2 bases and J 0 bases, with 7 bases left between them. The CDR3 sequence: CASSFQFSTDTQYF. The DNA for the CDR3 is TGTGCCAGCAGCTTTCAATTTAGCACAGATACGCAGTATTTT. The whole variable domain, remainder taken from reference TRBV5-6 and TRBJ2-3, is DAGVTQSPTHLIKTRGQQVTLRCSPKSGHDTVSWYQQALGQGPQFIFQYYEEEERQRGNFPDRFSGHQFPNYSSELNVNALLLGDSALYLCASSFQFSTDTQYFGPGTRLTVL.

In this sample, this clonotype turned up many times. The rearrangement uses TRBV20-1 and TRBJ2-7; 8 bases fit TRBD2. CDR3 size: 13 residues. Trimming took 3 bases from V and 1 from J; bases not matched to a gene: 2. Germline V lookup: CDR1 DFQATT, CDR2 SNEGSKA (reference sequence). CDR3 DNA: TGCAGTGCTAGCCTAGCGGGTTCCTACGAGCAGTACTTC. As protein: CSASLAGSYEQYF.

The DNA of the CDR3 is TGTGCCAGCAGCTTAGTAAGGGCTGGGGCCACAGATACGCAGTATTTT. Encoded protein: CASSLVRAGATDTQYF. The chain is built from TRBV11-2 and TRBJ2-3; possibly TRBD1 for D (5 bases). The V gene lost 1 base and the J gene lost 2 bases, with 13 bases spanning the gap. In germline, CDR1 is SGHAT, CDR2 FQNNGV. The CDR3 runs to 16 residues. The full variable domain, in which reference TRBV11-2 and TRBJ2-3 provide the parts outside the CDR3, is EAGVAQSPRYKIIEKRQSVAFWCNPISGHATLYWYQQILGQGPKLLIQFQNNGVVDDSQLPKDRFSAERLKGVDSTLKIQPAKLEDSAVYLCASSLVRAGATDTQYFGPGTRLTVL.

Many counts were recorded for this clonotype. The chain joins TRBV7-9 to TRBJ2-3; D gene uncertain. The CDR3 extends over 13 amino acids. Per the germline V gene, CDR1 is SEHNR and CDR2 is FQNEAQ (reference sequence). Trimming shortened V by 7 bases and J by 6 bases, and 14 bases separated the two germline ends. CDR3 protein: CASTPKAVDTQYF. The CDR3 DNA follows: TGTGCCAGCACCCCAAAGGCGGTGGATACGCAGTATTTT.

The V and J genes are TRBV20-1 and TRBJ2-7; D is perhaps TRBD2 (6 bases). The CDR3 length is 11 residues. Trimming removed 5 bases at V and 4 bases at J, with 9 bases between. The germline gives CDR1 DFQATT, CDR2 SNEGSKA (reference sequence). CDR3 nucleotide sequence: TGCAGTGCTGTACGGGGGTACGAGCAGTACTTC. It specifies CSAVRGYEQYF.

In its sample, this clonotype was seen many times. The chain links TRBV6-1 to TRBJ1-5; no clear D gene. CDR3 length: 14 amino acids. The germline CDR1 and CDR2 sequences are MNHNS and SASEGT. Between the trimmed V and J ends, which lost 0 bases and 7 bases, there was a span of 10 bases. CDR3 bases: TGTGCCAGCAGTGAAGCGACCCTGACCCAGCCCCAGCATTTT. Encoded protein: CASSEATLTQPQHF.

This clonotype was seen at least ten times. The V gene is TRBV5-1, the J gene TRBJ1-1; D perhaps matches TRBD1 (5 bases). The germline gives CDR1 SGHRS, CDR2 YFSETQ. Trimming took 2 bases from V and 0 from J, leaving 11 bases between them. The CDR3 covers 15 residues. CDR3 amino acids: CASSLPTVMNTEAFF. CDR3 DNA sequence: TGCGCCAGCAGCTTACCGACAGTCATGAACACTGAAGCTTTCTTT.

This clonotype was counted ten times or more. The chain links TRBV5-1 to TRBJ1-1; 9 bases fit TRBD1. Germline V CDR1 and CDR2: SGHRS, YFSETQ. The CDR3 is 12 residues long. The V gene end was trimmed by 5 bases and the J gene end by 6 bases; junction bases not matched to a gene: 2. CDR3 protein: CASRTGGAEAFF. As DNA, the CDR3 is TGCGCCAGCAGGACAGGGGGAGCTGAAGCTTTCTTT.